This passage covers 8 T cell receptor beta chains from one sample sequenced in a study of blood T cell repertoires in COVID-19. Measured with immunoSEQ multiplex PCR; TCRdb has only the in-frame clones, and not every one. In the table there are some 200,000 clones, about nine tenths of which are singletons. Sequenced sample: PBMCs or T cells enriched from blood (not recorded which). These receptors originate from a woman aged 18-29 years who had recovered from COVID-19.

The chain has TRBV7-3 and TRBJ1-3, with D tentatively TRBD1 (5 bases). Germline CDR1 and CDR2: SGHTA and FQGTGA. This CDR3 contains 14 residues. Trimming removed 8 bases at V and 2 bases at J, with 13 bases between. This CDR3 reads CASGIPGAGNTIYF. CDR3 DNA: TGTGCCAGCGGGATTCCGGGGGCTGGAAACACCATATATTTT.

The chain links TRBV3-1 (or the pseudogene TRBV3-2) to TRBJ2-1; a possible D gene is TRBD2 (6 bases). Germline CDR1 is LGHDT and CDR2 is YNNKEL (reference sequence). V gave up 4 bases and J gave up 0 bases, with 10 bases separating them. The CDR3 runs to 15 residues. CDR3 sequence reads: CASSLSGFSYNEQFF. The CDR3 nucleotides are TGTGCCAGCAGCCTCAGCGGGTTCTCCTACAATGAGCAGTTCTTC.

This chain connects TRBV28 to TRBJ1-1; 7 bases line up with TRBD1. The germline gives CDR1 MDHEN, CDR2 SYDVKM. V trimming: 2 bases; J trimming: 3 bases; junction bases outside the gene matches: 6. The CDR3 has 15 amino acids. For the CDR3, the DNA is TGTGCCAGCAGTTTAAGGGGGCTATTGGACACTGAAGCTTTCTTT. This translates into CASSLRGLLDTEAFF.

The chain employs TRBV7-3 and TRBJ2-2, with a weak D call TRBD2 (6 bases). Germline CDR1 is SGHTA and CDR2 is FQGTGA. The CDR3 has 15 amino acids. V gave up 2 bases and J gave up 3 bases, with 10 bases separating them. The CDR3 DNA sequence: TGTGCCAGCAGCTTAGGAGGGGTGGACACCGGGGAGCTGTTTTTT. It translates to CASSLGGVDTGELFF.

The rearrangement joins TRBV27 to TRBJ2-5; 7 nucleotides match TRBD2. The CDR3 is 13 amino acids. Germline V gene lookup returns CDR1 MNHEY and CDR2 SMNVEV (reference sequence). The J segment lost 7 bases and the V segment lost 8 bases, leaving 10 bases of the junction unmatched. The CDR3 region is CASASGPSGTQYF. CDR3 nucleotides: TGTGCCAGCGCTAGCGGACCCTCGGGGACCCAGTACTTC.

The gene calls are TRBV30 and TRBJ2-1; 11 bases are shared with TRBD2. The junction had 1 base not matched to a gene; V was cut back by 1 base and J by 2 bases. CDR1 and CDR2 (germline): GTSNPN, SVGIG (reference sequence). This CDR3 comprises 15 residues. CDR3 amino acids: CAWSGLAGTYNEQFF. CDR3 sequence (DNA): TGTGCCTGGAGTGGACTAGCGGGAACCTACAATGAGCAGTTCTTC. Combining the CDR3 with reference TRBV30 and TRBJ2-1 gives the whole variable domain SQTIHQWPATLVQPVGSPLSLECTVEGTSNPNLYWYRQAAGRGLQLLFYSVGIGQISSEVPQNLSASRPQDRQFILSSKKLLLSDSGFYLCAWSGLAGTYNEQFFGPGTRLTVL.

The rearrangement joins TRBV9 to TRBJ1-2; TRBD1 agrees at 10 bases. The CDR3 consists of 15 residues. Germline V CDR1 and CDR2: SGDLS, YYNGEE. With 4 bases clipped from V and 7 bases from J, the junction kept 10 bases outside the gene matches. The CDR3 sequence: CASSPTSGQGVGYTF. The CDR3 DNA is TGTGCCAGCAGCCCCACCTCCGGACAGGGGGTTGGCTACACCTTC. The full variable domain, with the rest looked up from reference TRBV9 and TRBJ1-2, is DSGVTQTPKHLITATGQRVTLRCSPRSGDLSVYWYQQSLDQGLQFLIQYYNGEERAKGNILERFSAQQFPDLHSELNLSSLELGDSALYFCASSPTSGQGVGYTFGSGTRLTVV.

V gene TRBV4-2 combines with J gene TRBJ2-7, with 9 positions matching TRBD1. V shed 1 base, J shed 7 bases, and the junction held 14 bases outside the gene matches. The CDR3 extends over 17 amino acids. From germline, CDR1 is LGHNA and CDR2 YNFKEQ. As DNA, the CDR3 is TGTGCCAGCAGCCAAGCAACCGGGACAGGGTGGGGGAGGGAGCAGTACTTC. Translation: CASSQATGTGWGREQYF.